The TCR beta chain described here comes from a study of siplizumab effects on memory and regulatory T cells. J gave up 4 bases and V 3 bases, and 9 bases lay outside the gene matches. CDR1 and CDR2 from the germline V gene are LNHDA and SQIVND (reference sequence). The CDR3 has 16 residues. Every sample had roughly 9.1 x 10^4 of its TCR templates assayed. Sequenced by immunoSEQ multiplex PCR; TCRdb stores in-frame clones only, minus some. The repertoire holds around 110,000 clones, about 95% seen once, with roughly 1.8% in the top ten. In the case of this clone: Its antigen is not known.

Study-wide results and caveats: It seemed that naive T cells were more diverse than memory cells and were major contributors to the alloresponse.

The TCR originated in a human donor in good health. Specimen: non-Treg CD4+ T cells sorted from blood. The chain recombines TRBV19 with TRBJ2-1; 7 bases agree with TRBD2. The CDR3 sequence is CASSIDQGGTYNEQFF. The CDR3 bases are TGTGCCAGTAGTATTGATCAGGGAGGGACTTACAATGAGCAGTTCTTC.